This is a list of T cell receptor beta chains from one sample in a study of T cell changes during pregnancy in multiple sclerosis. TCRdb keeps only in-frame clones here, not all; method: immunoSEQ multiplex PCR. The profile shows roughly 52,000 clones, over 80% of them singletons. This sample comprised CD4+ T cells from peripheral blood mononuclear cells, obtained in the first trimester of pregnancy. The receptors come from a female donor with multiple sclerosis, enrolled in a pregnancy study. The CDR3 runs from the conserved cysteine through the conserved F or W. D genes are given only for firm matches. Size tells how often a clone was seen (once, few, many) or the class of an expanded clone, and some rows leave it out.

d_call clone_size j_call v_call cdr3_aa cdr3_nt
TRBD1 - TRBJ1-3 TRBV9 CASSVVGTAGNTIYF TGTGCCAGCAGCGTAGTCGGGACAGCTGGAAACACCATATATTTT
- - TRBJ1-6 TRBV19 CASGTGSSSYNSPLHF TGTGCCAGTGGTACAGGGTCGAGCTCCTATAATTCACCCCTCCACTTT
TRBD2 - TRBJ2-5 TRBV27 CASSLKTSGGAETQYF TGTGCCAGCAGTTTAAAAACTAGCGGGGGGGCCGAGACCCAGTACTTC
TRBD2 few TRBJ2-3 TRBV29-1 CSVSGGADTQYF TGCAGCGTTAGCGGGGGGGCAGATACGCAGTATTTT
- - TRBJ2-6 TRBV7-9 CASRLKPGVTFSGANVLTF TGTGCCAGCAGACTAAAACCAGGGGTCACATTCTCTGGGGCCAACGTCCTGACTTTC
- - TRBJ2-7 TRBV18 CASSPVATGEQYF TGTGCCAGCTCACCAGTAGCGACCGGCGAGCAGTACTTC
TRBD2 - TRBJ2-2 TRBV4-1 CASSQASLAGAETGELFF TGCGCCAGCAGCCAAGCAAGTCTAGCGGGGGCCGAAACCGGGGAGCTGTTTTTT
TRBD1 - TRBJ2-7 TRBV2 CASSIKQGNPYEQYF TGTGCCAGCAGCATTAAACAGGGGAACCCCTACGAGCAGTACTTC
- many TRBJ2-3 TRBV6-5 CASSYGSRYATDTQYF TGTGCCAGCAGTTACGGTTCTCGGTATGCCACAGATACGCAGTATTTT
TRBD1 - TRBJ1-4 TRBV30 CAWSREQGYEKLFF TGTGCCTGGAGTCGAGAACAGGGGTATGAAAAACTGTTTTTT
- - TRBJ1-5 TRBV27 CASSRSQGTQPQHF TGTGCCAGCAGCCGCTCACAGGGAACCCAGCCCCAGCATTTT
- - TRBJ2-7 TRBV29-1 CSVQGSYEQYF TGCAGCGTACAGGGCTCCTACGAGCAGTACTTC
TRBD2 - TRBJ2-1 TRBV27 CASSLLGLAGKNEQFF TGTGCCAGCAGTTTATTGGGACTAGCGGGAAAGAATGAGCAGTTCTTC
TRBD1 - TRBJ1-4 TRBV2 CASSEETGAVEKLFF TGTGCCAGCAGTGAAGAAACAGGGGCAGTCGAAAAACTGTTTTTT
TRBD1 - TRBJ2-7 TRBV11-2 CASSRQGTGPFYEQYF TGTGCCAGCAGCCGACAAGGGACAGGTCCTTTTTACGAGCAGTACTTC
- once TRBJ1-4 TRBV6-1 CASRWGTLGEKLFF TGTGCCAGCAGGTGGGGGACACTTGGAGAAAAACTGTTTTTT
- - TRBJ1-5 TRBV6-5 CASRPRGGVRPQHF TGTGCCAGCAGGCCCCGCGGGGGCGTTCGGCCCCAGCATTTT
- - TRBJ1-1 TRBV30 CAWTLDRRAFF TGTGCCTGGACTCTGGACAGACGAGCTTTCTTT
- - TRBJ2-7 TRBV5-4 CASSLAWGPDNEQYF TGTGCCAGCAGCTTGGCGTGGGGCCCCGATAACGAGCAGTACTTC
- - TRBJ2-1 TRBV5-1 CASSLGAGVYSYNEQFF TGCGCCAGCAGCTTGGGGGCTGGCGTTTACTCCTACAATGAGCAGTTCTTC
- - TRBJ1-6 TRBV7-9 CASSLARADRSPLHF TGTGCCAGCAGCTTAGCGAGGGCAGATAGATCACCCCTCCACTTT
TRBD1 few TRBJ1-5 TRBV6-1 CASSKPGQGYQPQHF TGTGCCAGCAGTAAACCGGGACAGGGATATCAGCCCCAGCATTTT
TRBD1 - TRBJ1-5 TRBV6-4 CASSAQGSNQPQHF TGTGCCAGCAGCGCACAGGGGAGCAATCAGCCCCAGCATTTT
- once TRBJ2-7 TRBV11-3 CASSLRGGAAYEQYF TGTGCCAGCAGCTTACGTGGAGGGGCGGCCTACGAGCAGTACTTC
- - TRBJ2-3 TRBV5-1 CASRGPDTDTQYF TGCGCCAGCAGGGGGCCAGACACAGATACGCAGTATTTT
- - TRBJ2-5 TRBV7-9 CASSLEGDWETQYF TGTGCCAGCAGCCTCGAGGGGGATTGGGAGACCCAGTACTTC
- - TRBJ2-5 TRBV28 CASSLAGRSIETQYF TGTGCCAGCAGTTTAGCGGGAAGGAGTATTGAGACCCAGTACTTC
TRBD2 - TRBJ2-2 TRBV6-4 CASSVNSGTNTGELFF TGTGCCAGCTCCGTGAATAGCGGGACGAACACCGGGGAGCTGTTTTTT
TRBD1 - TRBJ2-7 TRBV27 CASSLGTGLSYEQYF TGTGCCAGCAGTTTAGGGACAGGGCTTTCCTACGAGCAGTACTTC
- - TRBJ1-2 TRBV19 CASSTHSYGYTF TGTGCCAGTAGTACCCACTCCTATGGCTACACCTTC
- - TRBJ1-1 TRBV7-8 CASSPGRVYGNTEAFF TGTGCCAGCAGCCCCGGGAGGGTTTATGGGAACACTGAAGCTTTCTTT
- once TRBJ2-2 TRBV5-4 CASSLAPGLNTGELFF TGTGCCAGCAGCTTGGCTCCGGGGTTAAACACCGGGGAGCTGTTTTTT
TRBD1 once TRBJ2-1 TRBV5-1 CASSQLRTGLSSYNEQFF TGCGCCAGCAGCCAGTTACGGACAGGGTTATCGTCCTACAATGAGCAGTTCTTC
- - TRBJ1-3 TRBV15 CATSRGGGTGNTIYF TGTGCCACCAGCAGAGGAGGGGGAACGGGAAACACCATATATTTT
- - TRBJ1-1 TRBV6-6 CAMGGANTEAFF TGTGCCATGGGGGGGGCTAACACTGAAGCTTTCTTT
- - TRBJ1-2 TRBV7-2 CASSLSNRGYGYTF TGTGCCAGCAGCTTAAGCAACCGCGGCTATGGCTACACCTTC
TRBD1 - TRBJ2-3 TRBV29-1 CSVQRGPDTQYF TGCAGCGTCCAAAGGGGGCCAGATACGCAGTATTTT
- - TRBJ2-4 TRBV19 CASRRGGGAGNIQYF TGTGCCAGTAGGAGAGGGGGGGGAGCCGGAAACATTCAGTACTTC
- - TRBJ2-4 TRBV4-2 CASSQPGENIQYF TGTGCCAGCAGCCAGCCGGGGGAAAACATTCAGTACTTC
- - TRBJ1-2 TRBV5-1 CASSLEEGSGYTF TGCGCCAGCAGCTTGGAAGAGGGTTCTGGCTACACCTTC
- - TRBJ1-1 TRBV29-1 CSVGVRGLNTEAFF TGCAGCGTTGGTGTCCGAGGCTTGAACACTGAAGCTTTCTTT
TRBD2 - TRBJ2-1 TRBV6-5 CASSSLAGGSTEQFF TGTGCCAGCAGTTCCCTAGCGGGAGGTTCAACTGAGCAGTTCTTC
TRBD1 - TRBJ1-2 TRBV28 CASSSHSGTGRSRYGYTF TGTGCCAGCAGTTCTCATTCCGGGACAGGGAGATCGCGGTATGGCTACACCTTC
- - TRBJ1-2 TRBV18 CASSPISGDIYGYTF TGTGCCAGCTCACCAATATCAGGGGATATCTATGGCTACACCTTC